The sequence of this TCR beta chain was determined in a study of CD8+ T cells in alopecia areata. For the study at large: At a dose of 5 to 10 mg twice daily, oral tofacitinib was given to treated patients.

General observations from the study: Possibly as an HLA-related effect, TCR sharing across patients appeared less clear than in mice. Compared with normal scalp, lesional scalp had higher clonality and more expanded CD8+ clones.

Sorted populations comprised CD4+ and CD8+ T cells obtained from PBMCs. RNA was extracted and reverse transcribed into cDNA as the sequencing template. Profiled with immunoSEQ multiplex PCR; TCRdb holds only in-frame clones, not every one. This table has about 97,000 clones, about 40% appearing once. This clone was found a few times. No antigen is known for it. This clonotype was sampled from a human donor with alopecia areata. Source material: CD4+ T cells sorted from blood.

CDR3 region: CASSVGTGGDTGELFF. The CDR3 DNA follows: TGTGCCAGCAGCGTGGGTACAGGGGGCGACACCGGGGAGCTGTTTTTT. The chain uses TRBV9 and TRBJ2-2, with 9 nucleotides matching TRBD1. Per germline, CDR1 SGDLS and CDR2 YYNGEE. J was trimmed by 3 bases and V by 2 bases; bases with no gene match: 5. This CDR3 spans 16 amino acids.